This entry lists 11 T cell receptor beta chains sequenced from one sample in a study of cytotoxic CD8 clonotypes in ibrutinib-treated CLL. Generated by immunoSEQ multiplex PCR, the TCRdb table keeps only in-frame clones and is missing some. This repertoire shows about 72,000 clones, around 68% found once; its top ten account for 4.5% to 6%. The sample was PBMCs, taken after 12 months of ibrutinib treatment. These receptors originate from a human donor with chronic lymphocytic leukemia.

The chain recombines TRBV30 with TRBJ2-1; 9 positions match TRBD2. The CDR3 spans 14 residues. Germline V lookup: CDR1 GTSNPN, CDR2 SVGIG (reference sequence). The V and J ends lost 4 bases and 5 bases, in that order; junction bases with no gene match: 6. The CDR3, as DNA: TGTGCCTGGAAATTAGCGGGGGCCCACAATGAGCAGTTCTTC. Amino acid sequence: CAWKLAGAHNEQFF.

The chain is built from TRBV7-6 and TRBJ2-3; 12 bases align to TRBD1. The CDR3 is 21 amino acids. V shed 5 bases, J shed 4 bases, and the junction held 22 bases outside the gene matches. Germline CDR1 and CDR2: SGHVS and FNYEAQ. This CDR3 reads CASSHQPGQGARRGIPDTQYF. CDR3 DNA sequence: TGTGCCAGCAGCCATCAACCGGGACAGGGGGCCCGCCGGGGGATCCCAGATACGCAGTATTTT.

The chain uses TRBV30 and TRBJ2-3; 11 bases match TRBD2. The germline V gene encodes CDR1 GTSNPN and CDR2 SVGIG (reference sequence). This CDR3 has 14 residues. The J segment lost 5 bases and the V segment lost 5 bases, leaving 6 bases of the junction unmatched. The CDR3 region has the DNA TGTGCCTGGGGGACAGGACTAGCGGGAGATACGCAGTATTTT. This gives the protein CAWGTGLAGDTQYF.

The chain uses TRBV4-2 and TRBJ2-5, with TRBD1 matching over 8 bases. CDR1 is LGHNA and CDR2 is YNFKEQ in the germline V gene. CDR3 length equals 14 residues. The V and J ends lost 3 bases and 2 bases, in that order; junction bases with no gene match: 2. The CDR3 DNA reads as TGTGCCAGCAGCCAGGGACAGGTACAAGAGACCCAGTACTTC. This encodes CASSQGQVQETQYF.

The gene calls are TRBV5-4 and TRBJ2-1; TRBD2 might be the D (6 bases). Germline V gene sequence: CDR1 SGHNT, CDR2 YYREEE (reference sequence). The ends were cut back, 4 bases at V and 2 bases at J, with 19 bases in the middle. The CDR3 runs to 17 residues. The CDR3 loop is CASSDPGSPNPYNEQFF. CDR3 nucleotide sequence: TGTGCCAGCAGCGACCCCGGGAGTCCGAACCCCTACAATGAGCAGTTCTTC.

The chain couples TRBV6-6 to TRBJ1-4, with D possibly being TRBD1 (5 bases). The CDR3 has 13 amino acids. Germline CDR1 MNHNY, CDR2 SVGAGI (reference sequence). V was trimmed by 6 bases and J by 8 bases, leaving 13 bases between them. The CDR3: CASRGEGREKLFF. CDR3 bases: TGTGCCAGCAGGGGGGAGGGCAGAGAAAAACTGTTTTTT.

This clone was seen a single time. The CDR3 spells CASSFQGKNTEAFF. The CDR3 region has the DNA TGTGCCAGCAGCTTCCAGGGGAAGAACACTGAAGCTTTCTTT. The rearrangement links TRBV11-3 to TRBJ1-1, with a possible D match to TRBD1 (6 bases). Germline V gene lookup returns CDR1 SGHNT and CDR2 YENEEA. V was clipped by 3 bases and J by 1 base, with 9 bases between them. The CDR3 is 14 residues long.

The chain recombines TRBV7-2 with TRBJ2-3; D not resolved. Germline V gives CDR1 SGHTA, CDR2 FQGNSA. The V and J ends lost 1 base and 3 bases respectively, with 8 bases between them. The CDR3 covers 14 residues. The CDR3 nucleotides are TGTGCCAGCAGCTTAGGTTGGGGAACAGATACGCAGTATTTT. It codes for CASSLGWGTDTQYF.

This sequence joins TRBV10-3 and TRBJ1-1; D not certain. CDR1 ENHRY and CDR2 SYGVKD come from the germline V gene. The CDR3 runs to 15 residues. V lost 6 bases and J lost 5, with 19 bases in between. The CDR3 spells CAIRSATGDWTEAFF. For the CDR3, the DNA is TGTGCCATCAGGTCGGCAACGGGTGATTGGACTGAAGCTTTCTTT.

V usage is TRBV30 and J usage is TRBJ2-7; no clear D. Trimming pared 2 bases from V and 5 bases from J, leaving 7 bases between. Germline loops: CDR1 GTSNPN, CDR2 SVGIG (reference sequence). The CDR3 has 11 residues. In DNA, the CDR3 is TGTGCCTGGAGTAGCACTGACGAGCAGTACTTC. Amino acid sequence: CAWSSTDEQYF.

The J gene is TRBJ2-7, the V gene TRBV7-8; D might be TRBD2 (6 bases). Germline V gene sequence: CDR1 SGHVS, CDR2 FQNEAQ. This CDR3 is 14 amino acids long. V lost 1 base to trimming and J lost 3 bases, with 10 bases between them. The CDR3 sequence: CASSLDVGGYEQYF. CDR3 nucleotide sequence: TGTGCCAGCAGCTTAGATGTCGGGGGCTACGAGCAGTACTTC.